The T cell receptor (beta chain) under discussion was sequenced for a study of shared clonotypes between healthy human individuals. Data came from immunoSEQ multiplex PCR; TCRdb stores just in-frame clones and leaves some out. Among roughly 1,500,000 clones listed, 98% were seen once. Sample: naive CD4+ T cells sorted from blood. Subset denoted: CD45RA+ positively selected. The receptor comes from a man aged 25 to 45 in good health.

The CDR3 DNA reads as TGCGCCAGCGATCTCAACCCGGGACGGACCTACAATGAGCAGTTCTTC. Its protein is CASDLNPGRTYNEQFF. The chain employs TRBV5-1 and TRBJ2-1; possibly TRBD1 or TRBD2 for D (5 bases each). CDR3 length: 16 residues. Trimming took 7 bases from V and 2 from J, leaving 19 bases between them. Germline assignment: CDR1 SGHRS and CDR2 YFSETQ.